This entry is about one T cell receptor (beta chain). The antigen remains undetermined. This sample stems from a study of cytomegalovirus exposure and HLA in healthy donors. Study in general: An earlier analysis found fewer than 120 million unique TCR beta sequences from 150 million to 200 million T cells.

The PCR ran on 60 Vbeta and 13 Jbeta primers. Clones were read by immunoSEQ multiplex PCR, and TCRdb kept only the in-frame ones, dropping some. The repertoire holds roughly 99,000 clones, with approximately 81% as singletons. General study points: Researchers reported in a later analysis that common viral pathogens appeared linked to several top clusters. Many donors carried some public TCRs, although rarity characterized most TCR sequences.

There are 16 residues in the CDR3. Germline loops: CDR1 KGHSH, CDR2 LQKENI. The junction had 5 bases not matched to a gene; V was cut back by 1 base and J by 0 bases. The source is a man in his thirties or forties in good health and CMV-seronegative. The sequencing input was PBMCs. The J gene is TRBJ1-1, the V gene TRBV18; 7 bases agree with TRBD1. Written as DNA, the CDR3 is TGTGCCAGCTCACCACGGGCGACAGGGATGAACACTGAAGCTTTCTTT. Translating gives CASSPRATGMNTEAFF.